The 3 T cell receptor beta chains listed next were all sequenced from one sample in a study of CD8+ T cells in alopecia areata. TCR sequencing used cDNA made by reverse transcription of extracted RNA. Repertoires were generated with immunoSEQ multiplex PCR, while TCRdb's copy carries only in-frame clones and drops some. The sample shows approximately 210,000 clones, around 66% of them seen only once. Treatment given: oral pan-JAK inhibitor, 5-10 mg twice daily. The material was CD4+ T cells sorted from blood, obtained at approximately week 42, from a patient treated with tofacitinib. Source of these receptors: a human donor with alopecia areata.

The chain recombines TRBV5-1 with TRBJ1-1; 8 bases line up with TRBD1. The CDR3 is 14 residues long. Germline CDR1 SGHRS, CDR2 YFSETQ. J was trimmed by 0 bases and V by 4 bases; bases with no gene match: 2. In DNA, the CDR3 is TGCGCCAGCAGCCGGGACAGGATGAACACTGAAGCTTTCTTT. Its translation: CASSRDRMNTEAFF. Full variable domain (rest looked up from reference TRBV5-1 and TRBJ1-1): KAGVTQTPRYLIKTRGQQVTLSCSPISGHRSVSWYQQTPGQGLQFLFEYFSETQRNKGNFPGRFSGRQFSNSRSEMNVSTLELGDSALYLCASSRDRMNTEAFFGQGTRLTVV.

The chain joins TRBV2 to TRBJ2-7; D is uncertain. The CDR3 loop spans 12 amino acids. Trimming shortened V by 1 base and J by 4 bases, and 5 bases separated the two germline ends. CDR1 SNHLY and CDR2 FYNNEI come from the germline V gene. The CDR3 DNA reads TGTGCCAGCAGTGAAGGGGATTACGAGCAGTACTTC. Translated: CASSEGDYEQYF.

The chain combines TRBV2 with TRBJ2-7; possibly TRBD2 for D (7 bases). Germline V gene sequence: CDR1 SNHLY, CDR2 FYNNEI. V gave up 5 bases and J gave up 5 bases, with 10 bases separating them. The CDR3 length is 12 residues. The CDR3 loop reads CASSRGGHEQYF. CDR3 DNA sequence: TGTGCCAGCAGTAGGGGGGGGCACGAGCAGTACTTC. Variable domain in full (rest from reference TRBV2 and TRBJ2-7): EPEVTQTPSHQVTQMGQEVILRCVPISNHLYFYWYRQILGQKVEFLVSFYNNEISEKSEIFDDQFSVERPDGSNFTLKIRSTKLEDSAMYFCASSRGGHEQYFGPGTRLTVT.